These 24 T cell receptor beta chains were sequenced from one sample in a study of blood T cell repertoires in COVID-19. Assay: immunoSEQ multiplex PCR; the TCRdb copy retains only in-frame clones and omits some. The profile shows fewer than 450,000 clones, under 95% of them singletons. Sequenced material: peripheral blood. These receptors were collected from a woman between 18 and 29 years old who had recovered from COVID-19.

J is TRBJ2-2 and V is TRBV4-3, with D perhaps TRBD2 (6 bases). The V gene lost 4 bases and the J gene lost 5 bases, with 11 bases spanning the gap. CDR3 length: 14 amino acids. From germline, CDR1 is LGHNA and CDR2 YSLEER. CDR3 nucleotide sequence: TGCGCCAGCAGCCGGACCGGGGGAACCGGGGAGCTGTTTTTT. Its protein is CASSRTGGTGELFF.

This rearrangement joins TRBV23-1 to TRBJ2-1; 8 bases line up with TRBD1. TRBV23-1 counts as an open reading frame of uncertain function. V lost 0 bases and J lost 7; bases outside the gene matches: 17. The CDR3 consists of 19 residues. In DNA form, the CDR3 reads TGCGCCAGCAGTCAATCAAAGATGAGTGGGACAGGATATCTTAATGAGCAGTTCTTC. It codes for CASSQSKMSGTGYLNEQFF.

This chain joins TRBV27 and TRBJ2-2, with 15 bases matching TRBD2. The V gene's germline CDR1 is MNHEY and CDR2 SMNVEV (reference sequence). The CDR3 has 19 amino acids. Losses at the gene ends were 6 bases for V and 4 bases for J; bases not matched to a gene: 12. This CDR3 is CASRKLGLAGGLGTGELFF. The CDR3 DNA reads TGTGCCAGCAGGAAATTAGGACTAGCGGGAGGGCTAGGCACCGGGGAGCTGTTTTTT.

DNA for the CDR3: TGCGCCAGCAGCCATGCATCGGGCCTCGGGATTGGCACAGATACGCAGTATTTT. This gives the protein CASSHASGLGIGTDTQYF. The chain links TRBV4-3 to TRBJ2-3; weak D call: TRBD2 (5 bases). V was trimmed by 3 bases and J by 1 base, leaving 20 bases between them. From germline, CDR1 is LGHNA and CDR2 YSLEER. The CDR3 is 18 residues long.

In this sample, this clone turned up once. This chain connects TRBV3-1 (or the pseudogene TRBV3-2) to TRBJ2-1; 12 bases fit TRBD2. Germline values: CDR1 LGHDT, CDR2 YNNKEL (reference sequence). CDR3 length: 15 amino acids. V trimming: 5 bases; J trimming: 5 bases; junction bases outside the gene matches: 4. This chain's CDR3 is CASSSTSGGDNEQFF. The CDR3 DNA is TGTGCCAGCAGCTCGACTAGCGGGGGAGACAATGAGCAGTTCTTC.

The chain links TRBV6-5 to TRBJ2-3, with 9 bases matching TRBD2. The CDR3 covers 15 residues. V dropped 6 bases and J dropped 2; count of bases not matched to a gene: 6. In germline, CDR1 is MNHEY, CDR2 SVGAGI. The CDR3 coding sequence is TGTGCCAGCAGCTGGGTAGCGGGAGCCACAGATACGCAGTATTTT. Protein sequence: CASSWVAGATDTQYF.

The chain employs TRBV18 and TRBJ2-7; 12 bases align to TRBD2. J lost 0 bases, V lost 6 bases, and 12 bases had no gene match. From germline, CDR1 is KGHSH and CDR2 LQKENI. This CDR3 spans 18 amino acids. The CDR3 protein is CASSPERTSGISSYEQYV. The CDR3 DNA follows: TGTGCCAGCTCGCCCGAAAGGACTAGCGGGATCTCCTCCTACGAGCAGTACGTC.

The chain has TRBV7-9 and TRBJ2-4; TRBD1 matches 9 bases. CDR3 length equals 14 residues. V lost 5 bases and J lost 8; bases outside the gene matches: 7. CDR1 is SEHNR and CDR2 is FQNEAQ in the germline V gene (reference sequence). CDR3: CASSGDRARDIQYF. CDR3 sequence (DNA): TGTGCCAGCAGCGGGGACAGGGCGCGTGACATTCAGTACTTC.

The sample holds one count of this clone. The chain employs TRBV5-1 and TRBJ1-2; TRBD1 aligns across 9 bases. Per germline, CDR1 SGHRS and CDR2 YFSETQ. This CDR3 has 14 amino acids. Trimming removed 4 bases from V and 8 bases from J; junction bases left unmatched: 9. The CDR3 DNA sequence: TGCGCCAGCAGCGCCCGGACAGGGGTCGAAGGCTACACCTTC. Encoded protein: CASSARTGVEGYTF.

This sequence joins TRBV7-2 and TRBJ2-1; TRBD2 aligns across 14 bases. With V trimmed by 5 bases and J by 8 bases, 8 bases remained unmatched. This CDR3 region has 16 residues. The germline V gene encodes CDR1 SGHTA and CDR2 FQGNSA. The CDR3 region is CASSPGTSGSGDEQFF. The DNA for the CDR3 is TGTGCCAGCAGCCCTGGGACTAGCGGGAGTGGGGATGAGCAGTTCTTC.

The chain carries TRBV6-5 and TRBJ1-2, with a possible D match to TRBD1 (6 bases). Germline values: CDR1 MNHEY, CDR2 SVGAGI. This CDR3 contains 14 residues. V gave up 7 bases and J gave up 1 base, with 13 bases separating them. The CDR3 region is CASTTGFFNYGYTF. CDR3 DNA sequence: TGTGCCAGCACCACAGGGTTTTTTAACTATGGCTACACCTTC.

The V and J genes are TRBV10-3 and TRBJ1-4; 8 bases are shared with TRBD1. The CDR3 sequence is 16 residues long. Per the germline V gene, CDR1 is ENHRY and CDR2 is SYGVKD. V trimming: 4 bases; J trimming: 7 bases; junction bases outside the gene matches: 11. This CDR3 reads CAISAIPGQVIEKLFF. The CDR3 coding sequence is TGTGCCATCAGTGCCATCCCGGGACAGGTGATTGAAAAACTGTTTTTT.

The chain is built from TRBV13 and TRBJ2-4, with D hard to call. Per the germline V gene, CDR1 is PRHDT and CDR2 is FYEKMQ (reference sequence). With 1 base removed from V and 1 base from J, the gap between germline ends came to 5 bases. This CDR3 is 14 amino acids long. The CDR3 protein is CASSLVGAKNIQYF. The CDR3 coding sequence is TGTGCCAGCAGCTTAGTCGGGGCCAAAAACATTCAGTACTTC.

CDR3 in DNA: TGTGCCAGCAGCCGATTCGGCGGGAGGGCCGTGCAGTACGTC. This codes for CASSRFGGRAVQYV. The V gene is TRBV27, the J gene TRBJ2-7, with 9 bases that match TRBD2. Germline CDR1 reads MNHEY; CDR2 reads SMNVEV (reference sequence). Losses at the gene ends were 6 bases for V and 9 bases for J; bases not matched to a gene: 12. The CDR3 runs to 14 residues.

The chain combines TRBV29-1 with TRBJ2-3, with a weak D call TRBD2 (6 bases). Germline lookup yields CDR1 SQVTM and CDR2 ANQGSEA. The CDR3 is 12 residues long. Trimming removed 4 bases at V and 3 bases at J, with 8 bases between. In DNA form, the CDR3 reads TGCAGCGTTGGGGACTCTACAGATACGCAGTATTTT. It translates to CSVGDSTDTQYF.

V usage is TRBV11-3 and J usage is TRBJ2-1; 7 bases fit TRBD2. There are 18 residues in the CDR3. Germline loops: CDR1 SGHNT, CDR2 YENEEA. V trimming: 0 bases; J trimming: 2 bases; junction bases outside the gene matches: 10. CDR3 DNA sequence: TGTGCCAGCAGCTTAGATGGGAGCGGGGTCCCAGCCTACAATGAGCAGTTCTTC. Residues: CASSLDGSGVPAYNEQFF. The whole variable domain, remainder taken from reference TRBV11-3 and TRBJ2-1, is EAGVVQSPRYKIIEKKQPVAFWCNPISGHNTLYWYLQNLGQGPELLIRYENEEAVDDSQLPKDRFSAERLKGVDSTLKIQPAELGDSAVYLCASSLDGSGVPAYNEQFFGPGTRLTVL.

This sequence joins TRBV15 and TRBJ1-5, with no clear D. This CDR3 has 15 amino acids. Trimming shortened V by 0 bases and J by 4 bases, and 10 bases separated the two germline ends. The germline gives CDR1 LNHNV, CDR2 YYDKDF (reference sequence). CDR3 residues: CATSRDRPRNQPQHF. CDR3 bases: TGTGCCACCAGCAGAGATAGGCCCAGGAATCAGCCCCAGCATTTT.

This chain links TRBV11-2 with TRBJ1-3; D gene uncertain. With 3 bases removed from V and 4 bases from J, the gap between germline ends came to 13 bases. Per the germline V gene, CDR1 is SGHAT and CDR2 is FQNNGV. This CDR3 has 15 amino acids. The CDR3 sequence is CASSFRSAGGNTIYF. Written as DNA, the CDR3 is TGTGCCAGCAGCTTCCGGTCGGCAGGCGGAAACACCATATATTTT.

The chain combines TRBV24-1 with TRBJ1-1; TRBD1 agrees at 12 bases. The junction had 4 bases not matched to a gene; V was cut back by 6 bases and J by 0 bases. The CDR3 is 16 residues long. CDR1 is KGHDR, CDR2 SFDVKD, per germline. CDR3 bases: TGTGCCACCAGTCCGGGACAGGGGGCTTTGAACACTGAAGCTTTCTTT. This encodes CATSPGQGALNTEAFF.

This clone was observed once. The genes are TRBV4-3 and TRBJ2-7; D is ambiguous. Germline lookup yields CDR1 LGHNA and CDR2 YSLEER. This CDR3 contains 16 residues. Trimming removed 2 bases at V and 5 bases at J, with 19 bases between. In DNA form, the CDR3 reads TGCGCCAGCAGCCAAAAACTTGGGCGCATGAGAAACGAGCAGTACGTC. Protein sequence: CASSQKLGRMRNEQYV.

The rearrangement uses TRBV18 and TRBJ2-5, with 7 bases aligning to TRBD2. Losses at the gene ends were 2 bases for V and 5 bases for J; bases not matched to a gene: 11. This CDR3 comprises 16 residues. Germline loops: CDR1 KGHSH, CDR2 LQKENI. The CDR3 reads CASSPGTGGALETQYF. The DNA of the CDR3 is TGTGCCAGCTCACCAGGGACGGGAGGAGCACTGGAGACCCAGTACTTC.

The genes are TRBV11-2 and TRBJ2-3; 7 bases fit TRBD1. CDR1 and CDR2 from the germline V gene are SGHAT and FQNNGV. The CDR3 contains 17 residues. With 0 bases clipped from V and 5 bases from J, the junction kept 11 bases outside the gene matches. CDR3 nucleotides: TGTGCCAGCAGCTTAGAAAGGGGGCGACCCGCAGAAGATACGCAGTATTTT. The encoded protein is CASSLERGRPAEDTQYF.

This chain uses TRBV14 with TRBJ1-1; 9 positions agree with TRBD1. This CDR3 has 16 residues. Germline V gene sequence: CDR1 SGHDN, CDR2 FVKESK. Trimming cost V 2 bases and J 0 bases; bases outside gene matches: 4. In DNA, the CDR3 is TGTGCCAGCAGCCAAACGGGACAGGGCCTGAACACTGAAGCTTTCTTT. Translating it yields CASSQTGQGLNTEAFF.

The chain couples TRBV9 to TRBJ2-2, with 8 bases identical to TRBD2. Per the germline V gene, CDR1 is SGDLS and CDR2 is YYNGEE. This CDR3 is 16 amino acids long. Unmatched junction bases numbered 6, after V lost 0 bases and J lost 5 bases. The CDR3 DNA reads TGTGCCAGCAGCGTAGGCACACGCGGGGGGACCGGGGAGCTGTTTTTT. This codes for CASSVGTRGGTGELFF.